These 25 T cell receptor beta chains were sequenced from one sample in a study of cytomegalovirus exposure and HLA in healthy donors. PCR was performed using 60 Vbeta and 13 Jbeta primers. Assay: immunoSEQ multiplex PCR; the TCRdb copy retains only in-frame clones and omits some. The sample has 300,000 or so clones, approximately 84% seen once. Sequencing was done on a sample of PBMCs. All receptors come from a woman between 40 and 50 years old in good health and CMV-seropositive.

The genes are TRBV19 and TRBJ2-3; a weak D match, TRBD1 (5 bases). The V gene's germline CDR1 is LNHDA and CDR2 SQIVND (reference sequence). Deletions cut 3 bases from V and 4 bases from J, with 20 bases between. CDR3 length: 17 amino acids. The CDR3 DNA reads as TGTGCCAGTAGTATGGTGTCGGGCCAGGGCAGTCCAGATACGCAGTATTTT. Translating gives CASSMVSGQGSPDTQYF.

The chain is built from TRBV11-3 and TRBJ2-7; 8 bases align to TRBD2. V shed 0 bases and J 5 bases; nucleotides not matched to a gene: 9. The CDR3 loop spans 16 amino acids. Per germline, CDR1 SGHNT and CDR2 YENEEA. In nucleotides, the CDR3 is TGTGCCAGCAGCTTAGATCCTCCGGGAGGGCCTCACGAGCAGTACTTC. This encodes CASSLDPPGGPHEQYF.

The genes are TRBV5-1 and TRBJ2-7, with 9 bases fitting TRBD1. V lost 2 bases, J lost 3 bases, and 3 bases stayed unmatched. The length of the CDR3 is 14 residues. Germline-derived CDR1 and CDR2 are SGHRS and YFSETQ. CDR3 residues: CASSFGQGLYEQYF. The CDR3 coding sequence is TGCGCCAGCAGCTTTGGACAGGGGCTCTACGAGCAGTACTTC.

This clone was seen more than once but under ten times. The V call is TRBV7-9, the J call TRBJ2-3; no clear D gene. V shed 7 bases and J shed 2 bases, with 7 bases lying between them. CDR1 and CDR2 (germline): SEHNR, FQNEAQ (reference sequence). The CDR3 length is 12 residues. The CDR3 protein is CASTPNTDTQYF. DNA for the CDR3: TGTGCCAGCACCCCCAACACAGATACGCAGTATTTT.

This chain connects TRBV27 to TRBJ1-2; a possible D gene is TRBD1 (6 bases). Germline CDR1 is MNHEY and CDR2 is SMNVEV (reference sequence). Trimming took 3 bases from V and 0 from J, leaving 11 bases between them. This CDR3 contains 15 residues. CDR3 sequence: CASSFADRANYGYTF. The CDR3 coding sequence is TGTGCCAGCAGTTTTGCGGACAGAGCTAACTATGGCTACACCTTC.

The gene calls are TRBV11-1 and TRBJ1-2; 8 positions agree with TRBD1. With 5 bases clipped from V and 4 bases from J, the junction kept 12 bases outside the gene matches. Germline CDR1 is SGHAT and CDR2 is FQDESV (reference sequence). The CDR3 consists of 16 residues. The CDR3 sequence: CASSHIGQGPIYGYTF. CDR3 DNA: TGTGCCAGCAGCCACATCGGACAGGGCCCTATCTATGGCTACACCTTC.

The table lists this clone with a count of one. The J gene is TRBJ2-7, the V gene TRBV28; tentative D call: TRBD1 (6 bases). Germline V gives CDR1 MDHEN, CDR2 SYDVKM. The CDR3 totals 14 residues. V was cut by 4 bases and J by 11 bases, with 21 bases left in between. CDR3 coding DNA: TGTGCCAGCAGTTCCGACAGGATCGGTCACGTAGAGTACTTC. Its translation is CASSSDRIGHVEYF. Combining the CDR3 with reference TRBV28 and TRBJ2-7 gives the whole variable domain DVKVTQSSRYLVKRTGEKVFLECVQDMDHENMFWYRQDPGLGLRLIYFSYDVKMKEKGDIPEGYSVSREKKERFSLILESASTNQTSMYLCASSSDRIGHVEYFGPGTRLTVT.

The chain combines TRBV7-2 with TRBJ2-4; 7 bases map to TRBD1. The CDR3 loop spans 14 amino acids. Germline loops: CDR1 SGHTA, CDR2 FQGNSA. V shed 6 bases, J shed 1 base, and the junction held 3 bases outside the gene matches. CDR3 nucleotides: TGTGCCAGCAGACCGGGACAGGCCAAAAACATTCAGTACTTC. It specifies CASRPGQAKNIQYF. Filled out from reference TRBV7-2 and TRBJ2-4, the complete variable domain reads GAGVSQSPSNKVTEKGKDVELRCDPISGHTALYWYRQSLGQGLEFLIYFQGNSAPDKSGLPSDRFSAERTGGSVSTLTIQRTQQEDSAVYLCASRPGQAKNIQYFGAGTRLSVL.

This chain connects TRBV28 to TRBJ1-4; D call uncertain. This CDR3 is 15 amino acids long. V was clipped by 3 bases and J by 6 bases, with 14 bases between them. CDR1 MDHEN and CDR2 SYDVKM come from the germline V gene. This chain's CDR3 is CASSFPQRGYEKLFF. Written as DNA, the CDR3 is TGTGCCAGCAGTTTCCCCCAAAGAGGATATGAAAAACTGTTTTTT.

The chain has TRBV4-3 and TRBJ2-1; 12 bases agree with TRBD2. The ends lost 0 bases at V and 10 bases at J; junction bases unmatched: 13. CDR1 is LGHNA, CDR2 YSLEER, per germline. The CDR3 has 18 amino acids. The DNA for the CDR3 is TGCGCCAGCAGCCAAGATTGGAGACTAGCGGGAGTAGAAGGCGAGCAGTTCTTC. Protein: CASSQDWRLAGVEGEQFF.

This clone was detected only once. V usage is TRBV29-1 and J usage is TRBJ2-1; 10 bases match TRBD2. The CDR3 runs to 14 residues. The germline V gene has CDR1 SQVTM and CDR2 ANQGSEA. The junction had 11 bases not matched to a gene; V was cut back by 6 bases and J by 9 bases. CDR3: CSVTRGTSDGEQFF. The CDR3 coding sequence is TGCAGCGTCACCCGGGGGACTAGCGACGGTGAGCAGTTCTTC.

This clone was seen a few times. The chain employs TRBV7-8 and TRBJ1-2; D unclear. The V gene lost 0 bases and the J gene lost 5 bases, with 7 bases spanning the gap. This CDR3 contains 13 residues. From germline, CDR1 is SGHVS and CDR2 FQNEAQ. The CDR3 loop reads CASSLASYYGYTF. CDR3 nucleotides: TGTGCCAGCAGCTTAGCCAGTTATTATGGCTACACCTTC. Using reference TRBV7-8 and TRBJ1-2 for the parts outside the CDR3, the full variable domain is GAGVSQSPRYKVAKRGQDVALRCDPISGHVSLFWYQQALGQGPEFLTYFQNEAQLDKSGLPSDRFFAERPEGSVSTLKIQRTQQEDSAVYLCASSLASYYGYTFGSGTRLTVV.

This chain connects TRBV5-1 to TRBJ2-3, with 7 bases aligning to TRBD1. The junction had 5 bases not matched to a gene; V was cut back by 4 bases and J by 3 bases. The V gene's germline CDR1 is SGHRS and CDR2 YFSETQ. This CDR3 comprises 14 residues. The CDR3 is CASSEAQGTDTQYF. The CDR3 nucleotides read TGCGCCAGCAGCGAGGCACAGGGGACAGATACGCAGTATTTT. The variable domain in full, with the rest retrieved from reference TRBV5-1 and TRBJ2-3, is KAGVTQTPRYLIKTRGQQVTLSCSPISGHRSVSWYQQTPGQGLQFLFEYFSETQRNKGNFPGRFSGRQFSNSRSEMNVSTLELGDSALYLCASSEAQGTDTQYFGPGTRLTVL.

The chain joins TRBV2 to TRBJ2-5; weak D call: TRBD2 (6 bases). The V and J ends lost 7 bases and 1 base respectively, with 10 bases between them. The CDR3 covers 13 residues. Germline CDR1 is SNHLY and CDR2 is FYNNEI. The DNA of the CDR3 is TGTGCCAGCACCCGGGGGATCCAAGAGACCCAGTACTTC. Amino acid sequence: CASTRGIQETQYF.

In its sample, this clone was seen a few times. This rearrangement joins TRBV7-2 to TRBJ2-5, with D possibly TRBD1 on 5 matching bases. V was shortened by 5 bases and J by 3 bases, with 13 bases between the two germline ends. This CDR3 contains 14 residues. The V gene's germline CDR1 is SGHTA and CDR2 FQGNSA. CDR3 protein: CASSQDITKETQYF. The CDR3 DNA follows: TGTGCCAGCAGCCAGGACATTACGAAAGAGACCCAGTACTTC.

The CDR3 DNA sequence: TGTGCCACACAATCGGACAGGGGCATGAACACTGAAGCTTTCTTT. Translation: CATQSDRGMNTEAFF. This rearrangement joins TRBV10-3 to TRBJ1-1; TRBD1 matches 9 bases. Germline values: CDR1 ENHRY, CDR2 SYGVKD. The CDR3 runs to 15 residues. J lost 0 bases, V lost 10 bases, and 9 bases had no gene match.

This clone is a singleton in its sample. V and J are TRBV5-4 and TRBJ2-7; 7 bases fit TRBD1. Germline V lookup: CDR1 SGHNT, CDR2 YYREEE (reference sequence). There are 14 residues in the CDR3. The ends lost 6 bases at V and 4 bases at J; junction bases unmatched: 10. The CDR3 spells CASNRGTENYEQYF. The CDR3 DNA follows: TGTGCCAGCAACCGAGGGACAGAGAATTACGAGCAGTACTTC.

This chain uses TRBV28 with TRBJ2-7; TRBD2 might be the D (7 bases). This CDR3 spans 16 amino acids. Trimming removed 3 bases from V and 6 bases from J, with 21 bases in between. The germline V gene encodes CDR1 MDHEN and CDR2 SYDVKM. CDR3 DNA sequence: TGTGCCAGCAGTTTGGGGGGGGCGGGCAGGCGAGGCGAGCAGTACTTC. Translation: CASSLGGAGRRGEQYF. Together with reference TRBV28 and TRBJ2-7, the CDR3 gives the full variable domain: DVKVTQSSRYLVKRTGEKVFLECVQDMDHENMFWYRQDPGLGLRLIYFSYDVKMKEKGDIPEGYSVSREKKERFSLILESASTNQTSMYLCASSLGGAGRRGEQYFGPGTRLTVT.

The J gene is TRBJ1-2, the V gene TRBV15, with TRBD1 matching 8 bases. Trimming at V came to 0 bases and at J to 8 bases, leaving 5 bases not matched to a gene. This CDR3 comprises 14 residues. CDR1 is LNHNV and CDR2 is YYDKDF in the germline V gene (reference sequence). The DNA for the CDR3 is TGTGCCACCAGCAGAGATCGAACAGGGGGAGGCTACACCTTC. Encoded protein: CATSRDRTGGGYTF.

The gene calls are TRBV5-1 and TRBJ2-1; the D gene is possibly TRBD2 (6 bases). The length of the CDR3 is 11 residues. Germline V gene sequence: CDR1 SGHRS, CDR2 YFSETQ. V lost 5 bases to trimming and J lost 12 bases, with 12 bases between them. The CDR3 DNA reads as TGCGCCAGCAGTCCGGGAGTACGGCAGTTCTTC. Amino acid sequence: CASSPGVRQFF.

The J gene is TRBJ2-5, the V gene TRBV28; D perhaps matches TRBD1 (6 bases). The DNA end is a closer match to TRBJ2-7, so the J assignment may be wrong. Germline V CDR1 and CDR2: MDHEN, SYDVKM. The CDR3 spans 14 residues. CDR3 bases: TGTGCCAGCAGTTCAAACAGGGAATCCTACGAGCAGTACTTC. It codes for CASSSNRESYEQYF.

This clone was seen a handful of times. The chain has TRBV19 and TRBJ2-4; D is unclear. V lost 5 bases, J lost 3 bases, and 8 bases lay in between. The CDR3 is made up of 13 amino acids. CDR1 and CDR2 (germline): LNHDA, SQIVND (reference sequence). CDR3 sequence: CASSYQDKNIQYF. CDR3 in DNA: TGTGCCAGTAGTTATCAGGACAAAAACATTCAGTACTTC. The entire variable domain, with the rest obtained from reference TRBV19 and TRBJ2-4, is as follows: DGGITQSPKYLFRKEGQNVTLSCEQNLNHDAMYWYRQDPGQGLRLIYYSQIVNDFQKGDIAEGYSVSREKKESFPLTVTSAQKNPTAFYLCASSYQDKNIQYFGAGTRLSVL.

The gene calls are TRBV18 and TRBJ1-1; D is ambiguous. The CDR3 has 14 amino acids. Germline CDR1 KGHSH, CDR2 LQKENI. The ends were cut back, 0 bases at V and 5 bases at J, with 10 bases in the middle. CDR3 sequence reads: CASSPPPGSTEAFF. DNA for the CDR3: TGTGCCAGCTCACCACCGCCCGGGTCAACTGAAGCTTTCTTT.

The chain carries TRBV27 and TRBJ2-5; 7 bases match TRBD1. CDR3 length: 17 residues. CDR1 is MNHEY, CDR2 SMNVEV, per germline (reference sequence). Germline trimming cut 0 bases from V and 5 bases from J; bases unmatched to any gene: 12. CDR3 protein: CASSLSYAGGVRETQYF. The CDR3, as DNA: TGTGCCAGCAGTTTATCGTACGCAGGGGGAGTACGGGAGACCCAGTACTTC.

V usage is TRBV2 and J usage is TRBJ1-2; 10 nucleotides align to TRBD1. After removal of 5 bases from V and 7 bases from J, the junction contained 10 bases not matched to a gene. The germline V gene has CDR1 SNHLY and CDR2 FYNNEI. This CDR3 spans 15 amino acids. CDR3 in DNA: TGTGCCAGCAGTCCGGCGACAGGGGGCGCGGGTGGCTACACCTTC. Its translation is CASSPATGGAGGYTF.